A selection of T cell receptor beta chains follows, all from one sample in a study of blood T cell repertoires in COVID-19. TCRdb's copy holds only in-frame clones and misses some; the assay was immunoSEQ multiplex PCR. The sample contains approximately 500,000 clones, roughly 88% of which appear only once. The source material was peripheral blood. These TCRs come from a human donor in a cohort sampled during active COVID-19. Both conserved end residues are part of each CDR3. D genes are given only for firm matches. The size field is filled for only some rows; it gives once, few, many or a size class.

>TRBJ2-1|TRBV28|-|TRBD2
TGTGCCAGCAGTCCTAGCGGCGATGAGCAGTTCTTC
CASSPSGDEQFF
>TRBJ1-2|TRBV7-9|-|TRBD1
TGTGCCAGCAGCTTCCCGGGACAGGGAGGCTATGGCTACACCTTC
CASSFPGQGGYGYTF
>TRBJ1-2|TRBV6-1|-|TRBD1
TGTGCCAGCAGTGAAGCTGGGGACAGGGGGAACTATGGCTACACCTTC
CASSEAGDRGNYGYTF
>TRBJ2-5|TRBV7-8|-|-
TGTGCCAGCAGCCCCTCCAGGTCCACCCAGTACTTC
CASSPSRSTQYF
>TRBJ1-1|TRBV4-2|-|-
TGTGCCAGCAGCCAAGCTGGGGCCGGGGGGGCTTTCTTT
CASSQAGAGGAFF
>TRBJ2-2|TRBV5-1|-|-
TGCGCCAGCAGCTTGAGTGGGGGACTCCCCGGGGAGCTGTTTTTT
CASSLSGGLPGELFF
>TRBJ1-1|TRBV9|-|-
TGTGCCAGCAGCGTAGACAGGTTGGGCACTGAAGCTTTCTTT
CASSVDRLGTEAFF
>TRBJ2-7|TRBV11-2|once|-
TGTGCCAGCAGCCTCCGTTCTGGGGCCGAGCAGTACTTC
CASSLRSGAEQYF
>TRBJ2-3|TRBV24-1|-|TRBD2
TGTGCCACCAGTGATCAGCGGGGAGCGGGAGTACTCGCAGATACGCAGTATTTT
CATSDQRGAGVLADTQYF
>TRBJ1-4|TRBV18|-|-
TGTGCCAGCTCAGAGGGCCTAAATGAAAAACTGTTTTTT
CASSEGLNEKLFF
>TRBJ2-5|TRBV25-1|-|TRBD1
TGTGCCACCGCACCCCGGGACAGCTCATATACCCAGTACTTC
CATAPRDSSYTQYF
>TRBJ1-1|TRBV28|few|-
TGTGCCAGCATCCCCAGCGGGGGGGAAGCTGAAGCTTTCTTT
CASIPSGGEAEAFF
>TRBJ1-1|TRBV3-1/TRBV3-2|-|-
TGTGCCAGCAGCTCCCCGGCAAGAGGTACTGAAGCTTTCTTT
CASSSPARGTEAFF
>TRBJ2-7|TRBV5-1|-|TRBD2
TGCGCCAGCAGCCCGGGGGAGGCCCTAGCGGACGAGCAGTACTTC
CASSPGEALADEQYF
>TRBJ2-5|TRBV18|-|-
TGTGCCAGCTCACCACGGTCTCAGCAAGAGACCCAGTACTTC
CASSPRSQQETQYF
>TRBJ2-7|TRBV29-1|-|-
TGCAGCGTCTCACTAGACTACGAGCAGTACTTC
CSVSLDYEQYF
>TRBJ2-5|TRBV9|once|-
TGTGCCAGCAGCGTACAGTTATGGGAGACCCAGTACTTC
CASSVQLWETQYF
>TRBJ1-3|TRBV5-4|-|-
TGTGCCAGCAGCCAGGTACCAGGCCTCTCTGGAAACACCATATATTTT
CASSQVPGLSGNTIYF
>TRBJ2-7|TRBV6-6|-|-
TGTGCCAGCGGCCGCGGCTCCTACGAGCAGTACTTC
CASGRGSYEQYF
>TRBJ2-7|TRBV28|-|TRBD2
TGTGCCAGCACCCGCCCGGGACTAATGATCTACGAGCAGTACTTC
CASTRPGLMIYEQYF
>TRBJ1-5|TRBV28|-|-
TGTGCCAGCAGTTTCGGGGGGGTGGGTCAGCCCCAGCATTTT
CASSFGGVGQPQHF
>TRBJ2-1|TRBV15|once|TRBD2
TGTGCCACCAGCAGATTAGCGACGACTAGCGGGAGAAGGAATGAGCAGTTCTTC
CATSRLATTSGRRNEQFF
>TRBJ1-5|TRBV7-9|-|-
TGTGCCAGCAGCACCCTTTCGGAGCGGCAGCCCCAGCATTTT
CASSTLSERQPQHF